One and the same sample provided the 27 T cell receptor beta chains below, sequenced in a study of cytomegalovirus exposure and HLA in healthy donors. Data came from immunoSEQ multiplex PCR; TCRdb stores just in-frame clones and leaves some out. The data contain about 160,000 clones, roughly 89% of them singletons. Sequencing used PBMCs. Every receptor here comes from a man aged 18-30 years in good health and CMV-seropositive.

The V gene is TRBV23-1, the J gene TRBJ1-2; D call uncertain. TRBV23-1 is treated as an ORF (open reading frame) with a function not yet certain. There are 15 residues in the CDR3. V was cut by 0 bases and J by 4 bases, with 12 bases left in between. The CDR3 nucleotides read TGCGCCAGCAGTCAATCCGGAGGGAAAGGCTATGGCTACACCTTC. Protein sequence: CASSQSGGKGYGYTF.

The chain recombines TRBV4-1 with TRBJ1-2; 7 nucleotides line up with TRBD1. This CDR3 region has 15 residues. Germline V gene lookup returns CDR1 MGHRA and CDR2 YSYEKL. The V gene end was trimmed by 0 bases and the J gene end by 4 bases; junction bases not matched to a gene: 5. The CDR3 bases are TGCGCCAGCAGCCAAGAAGAAGGGGGCTCCTATGGCTACACCTTC. The encoded protein is CASSQEEGGSYGYTF.

The rearrangement links TRBV5-4 to TRBJ2-7, with D possibly being TRBD1 (5 bases). V was trimmed by 0 bases and J by 6 bases, leaving 10 bases between them. The CDR3 is 13 amino acids. Germline V gene lookup returns CDR1 SGHNT and CDR2 YYREEE (reference sequence). The CDR3 here is CASSLVQGGEQYF. The CDR3 DNA reads as TGTGCCAGCAGCTTGGTCCAGGGTGGCGAGCAGTACTTC.

A few counts support this clone. The V gene is TRBV2, the J gene TRBJ1-2; D is possibly TRBD1 (6 bases). V lost 6 bases to trimming and J lost 1 base, with 12 bases between them. CDR1 and CDR2 from the germline V gene are SNHLY and FYNNEI. The CDR3 is 14 amino acids. The CDR3 bases are TGTGCCAGCAGAACAGGGAGGGGTAACTATGGCTACACCTTC. Encoded protein: CASRTGRGNYGYTF.

The sample holds one count of this clone. The V call is TRBV9, the J call TRBJ2-6; tentative D call: TRBD1 (5 bases). V was trimmed by 0 bases and J by 1 base, leaving 5 bases between them. The length of the CDR3 is 15 residues. Germline CDR1 SGDLS, CDR2 YYNGEE. The chain's CDR3 is CASSVEGSGANVLTF. For the CDR3, the DNA is TGTGCCAGCAGCGTAGAGGGGTCTGGGGCCAACGTCCTGACTTTC.

This chain links TRBV5-1 with TRBJ2-3, with TRBD2 matching over 13 bases. CDR1 and CDR2 (germline): SGHRS, YFSETQ. The V and J ends lost 7 bases and 5 bases, in that order; junction bases with no gene match: 1. The CDR3 is 13 residues long. The chain's CDR3 is CASRTSGGDTQYF. As DNA, the CDR3 is TGCGCCAGCCGGACTAGCGGGGGAGATACGCAGTATTTT.

This clone came up once. The rearrangement joins TRBV2 to TRBJ2-2, with D uncertain. V was shortened by 4 bases and J by 0 bases, with 12 bases between the two germline ends. Germline lookup yields CDR1 SNHLY and CDR2 FYNNEI. CDR3 length: 16 residues. The CDR3 is CASSVESFANTGELFF. Written as DNA, the CDR3 is TGTGCCAGCAGTGTTGAGTCGTTCGCGAACACCGGGGAGCTGTTTTTT.

The chain has TRBV27 and TRBJ2-1; possible D gene TRBD2, 5 bases. Germline CDR1 is MNHEY and CDR2 is SMNVEV (reference sequence). The CDR3 contains 19 residues. V was shortened by 3 bases and J by 3 bases, with 24 bases between the two germline ends. The CDR3 region has the DNA TGTGCCAGCAGTTTGTTTCGCCCCTTGGGGAGTATAAACTACAATGAGCAGTTCTTC. Protein product: CASSLFRPLGSINYNEQFF.

This clone has a single count. The chain is built from TRBV5-1 and TRBJ2-5, with TRBD2 identical over 11 bases. The length of the CDR3 is 15 residues. CDR1 and CDR2 from the germline V gene are SGHRS and YFSETQ. V lost 6 bases to trimming and J lost 5 bases; unmatched junction nucleotides: 9. The CDR3 region is CASKSLAGVKETQYF. CDR3 DNA sequence: TGCGCCAGCAAGTCACTAGCGGGAGTTAAGGAGACCCAGTACTTC. Supplemented by reference TRBV5-1 and TRBJ2-5, the full variable domain reads KAGVTQTPRYLIKTRGQQVTLSCSPISGHRSVSWYQQTPGQGLQFLFEYFSETQRNKGNFPGRFSGRQFSNSRSEMNVSTLELGDSALYLCASKSLAGVKETQYFGPGTRLLVL.

This sequence joins TRBV6-5 and TRBJ2-1, with 8 bases that match TRBD1. V lost 2 bases and J lost 2; bases outside the gene matches: 5. This CDR3 has 16 residues. Looked up from germline, CDR1 is MNHEY and CDR2 is SVGAGI. The CDR3 sequence: CASSYGRQGTYNEQFF. The DNA for the CDR3 is TGTGCCAGCAGTTACGGGAGACAGGGGACCTACAATGAGCAGTTCTTC.

V and J are TRBV29-1 and TRBJ2-7; 8 nucleotides line up with TRBD1. Germline CDR1 is SQVTM and CDR2 is ANQGSEA. The CDR3 is 12 residues long. The V and J ends lost 6 bases and 5 bases, in that order; junction bases with no gene match: 6. The CDR3 region has the DNA TGCAGCGTCAGACAGGGGTTGGACGAGCAGTACTTC. This gives the protein CSVRQGLDEQYF.

This chain links TRBV5-4 with TRBJ2-7, with TRBD2 identical over 8 bases. From germline, CDR1 is SGHNT and CDR2 YYREEE (reference sequence). With V trimmed by 3 bases and J by 0 bases, 11 bases remained unmatched. CDR3 size: 17 residues. The CDR3 nucleotides read TGTGCCAGCAGCTCTGGAGTAGCGGGGCACCACTCCTACGAGCAGTACTTC. Translated, it gives CASSSGVAGHHSYEQYF.

Comments on this clone: One junction end disagrees with the germline gene, perhaps due to a read error. The V gene is TRBV9, the J gene TRBJ2-1, with D possibly matching TRBD1 (6 bases). Germline V gene lookup returns CDR1 SGDLS and CDR2 YYNGEE. The length of the CDR3 is 13 residues. DNA for the CDR3: TGTGCCAGCAGCCCAGGGACAACGGATGCCCCCATCTTC. Translated, it gives CASSPGTTDAPIF.

V usage is TRBV5-4 and J usage is TRBJ2-5; maybe TRBD2 (6 bases). The CDR3 has 15 residues. CDR1 and CDR2 (germline): SGHNT, YYREEE (reference sequence). Trimming shortened V by 4 bases and J by 3 bases, and 16 bases separated the two germline ends. The DNA for the CDR3 is TGTGCCAGCAGCCGGAGGGGTTCGGGAGAAGAGACCCAGTACTTC. This sequence encodes CASSRRGSGEETQYF.

This clone appeared once. The CDR3 is CASSQGTGVNTEAFF. The CDR3 DNA reads as TGTGCCAGCAGCCAGGGGACAGGGGTGAACACTGAAGCTTTCTTT. This chain connects TRBV11-2 to TRBJ1-1, with TRBD1 matching 10 bases. The CDR3 contains 15 residues. V trimming: 5 bases; J trimming: 0 bases; junction bases outside the gene matches: 3. Germline V gives CDR1 SGHAT, CDR2 FQNNGV.

The J gene is TRBJ2-2, the V gene TRBV7-6; the D gene is possibly TRBD2 (5 bases). V shed 2 bases and J shed 2 bases, with 18 bases lying between them. CDR3 length: 18 amino acids. Germline V gene data show CDR1 as SGHVS and CDR2 as FNYEAQ. CDR3 sequence: CASSLRPPTGSNTGELFF. The CDR3 nucleotides are TGTGCCAGCAGCTTACGCCCTCCGACGGGGTCCAACACCGGGGAGCTGTTTTTT.

In this sample, this clone turned up a few times. The chain uses TRBV19 and TRBJ2-2; D gene ambiguous. V was trimmed by 7 bases and J by 6 bases, leaving 15 bases between them. Germline loops: CDR1 LNHDA, CDR2 SQIVND (reference sequence). CDR3 length equals 14 residues. The CDR3 sequence is CASTGQVFSGELFF. DNA for the CDR3: TGTGCCAGTACAGGTCAGGTCTTTTCCGGGGAGCTGTTTTTT.

The chain is built from TRBV19 and TRBJ2-7; D unresolved. Trimming removed 5 bases from V and 2 bases from J, with 13 bases in between. This CDR3 contains 14 residues. From germline, CDR1 is LNHDA and CDR2 SQIVND (reference sequence). For the CDR3, the DNA is TGTGCCAGTAGTCCCCTTTGGAGTGCCTACGAGCAGTACTTC. Encoded protein: CASSPLWSAYEQYF.

The chain employs TRBV18 and TRBJ1-5; D uncertain. Trimming stripped 2 bases from V and 4 bases from J, with 18 bases between. The germline V gene encodes CDR1 KGHSH and CDR2 LQKENI. This CDR3 region has 17 residues. Here the CDR3 DNA reads TGTGCCAGCTCACCATCCCGTGCGCAGGAGGAGAATCAGCCCCAGCATTTT. Translation: CASSPSRAQEENQPQHF.

The chain uses TRBV6-6 and TRBJ1-3; TRBD1 matches 10 bases. This CDR3 spans 12 amino acids. Germline V lookup: CDR1 MNHNY, CDR2 SVGAGI (reference sequence). Trimming removed 2 bases from V and 16 bases from J; junction bases left unmatched: 5. CDR3 nucleotides: TGTGCCAGCAGTTACGGGACAGGGGATGGGTATTTT. It translates to CASSYGTGDGYF.

The gene calls are TRBV4-1 and TRBJ2-3; tentatively, D is TRBD2 (5 bases). Trimming pared 0 bases from V and 0 bases from J, leaving 16 bases between. The V gene's germline CDR1 is MGHRA and CDR2 YSYEKL. The CDR3 is made up of 18 amino acids. The CDR3 bases are TGCGCCAGCAGCCAAGATCGCGGCGGGCAAACTAGCACAGATACGCAGTATTTT. It codes for CASSQDRGGQTSTDTQYF.

CDR3 protein: CASSLLSLAGGPMGAYEQYF. The CDR3 nucleotides read TGTGCCAGCAGCTTGTTATCCCTGGCAGGGGGCCCTATGGGGGCCTACGAGCAGTACTTC. The V call is TRBV5-4, the J call TRBJ2-7; TRBD1 aligns across 8 bases. The CDR3 length is 20 residues. Germline lookup yields CDR1 SGHNT and CDR2 YYREEE (reference sequence). J lost 2 bases, V lost 1 base, and 20 bases had no gene match.

The CDR3 coding sequence is TGTGCCAGTAGTATAGAAGGGGGACGCTCCTACGAGCAGTACTTC. The encoded protein is CASSIEGGRSYEQYF. The chain links TRBV19 to TRBJ2-7, with a possible D match to TRBD1 (6 bases). Trimming left V 0 bases short and J 0 bases short, with 9 bases between. Looked up from germline, CDR1 is LNHDA and CDR2 is SQIVND (reference sequence). There are 15 residues in the CDR3. Looking up the rest from reference TRBV19 and TRBJ2-7 gives the full variable domain: DGGITQSPKYLFRKEGQNVTLSCEQNLNHDAMYWYRQDPGQGLRLIYYSQIVNDFQKGDIAEGYSVSREKKESFPLTVTSAQKNPTAFYLCASSIEGGRSYEQYFGPGTRLTVT.

The V and J genes are TRBV14 and TRBJ1-1, with unresolved D. The CDR3 has 13 residues. The V gene's germline CDR1 is SGHDN and CDR2 FVKESK. V was shortened by 6 bases and J by 0 bases, with 8 bases between the two germline ends. The CDR3 nucleotides read TGTGCCAGCAGGAGGAATATGAACACTGAAGCTTTCTTT. This encodes CASRRNMNTEAFF.

This chain links TRBV7-3 with TRBJ2-2; D perhaps matches TRBD2 (7 bases). Germline values: CDR1 SGHTA, CDR2 FQGTGA. Trimming pared 5 bases from V and 6 bases from J, leaving 19 bases between. This CDR3 region has 16 residues. CDR3 sequence: CASSPGGPTFSGELFF. For the CDR3, the DNA is TGTGCCAGCAGCCCCGGGGGGCCGACATTTTCCGGGGAGCTGTTTTTT.

CDR3 sequence: CASSLNSGTGFTEAFF. In DNA, the CDR3 is TGTGCCAGCAGCTTAAACTCCGGGACAGGGTTCACTGAAGCTTTCTTT. This rearrangement joins TRBV5-6 to TRBJ1-1, with 9 bases identical to TRBD1. CDR1 SGHDT and CDR2 YYEEEE come from the germline V gene. CDR3 length equals 16 residues. V gave up 2 bases and J gave up 4 bases; unmatched junction bases: 9.

The DNA for the CDR3 is TGTGCCAGCAGACTGGCAGGGGTCTCCTACAATGAGCAGTTCTTC. It is translated as CASRLAGVSYNEQFF. The V call is TRBV28, the J call TRBJ2-1; tentative D call: TRBD1 (6 bases). The ends were cut back, 6 bases at V and 0 bases at J, with 12 bases in the middle. The CDR3 extends over 15 amino acids. Germline lookup yields CDR1 MDHEN and CDR2 SYDVKM.